This T cell receptor (beta chain) was profiled in a study of T cell responses to AZD1222 COVID-19 vaccine. Study summary: Second doses were pooled across both intervals (about 4 or about 12 weeks). Findings and limits, study-wide: Dominant CD4 TCR responses targeted spike regions 160-218 and 743-854. Seropositive status at baseline applied to only a handful of AZD1222 recipients. It should be noted that donors were predominantly white British and more often female, and clonal diversity was possibly underestimated.

V lost 0 bases and J 5 bases, leaving 11 bases between the germline ends. Germline V gene lookup returns CDR1 SEHNR and CDR2 FQNEAQ (reference sequence). The CDR3 runs 15 residues. There are a few counts of this clone. What it recognizes is unknown. Some clones are missing from TCRdb's copy, which holds only in-frame ones; the method was immunoSEQ multiplex PCR. The table shows roughly 120,000 clones, with about 90% occurring only once. The rearrangement links TRBV7-9 to TRBJ1-3; no definite D call. The TCR comes from an adult in good health. This specimen consisted of peripheral blood, obtained on day 0 of AZD1222 vaccination. The CDR3 DNA is TGTGCCAGCAGCTTAGCGAGTACCGGGAGAAACACCATATATTTT. This encodes CASSLASTGRNTIYF.